This T cell receptor beta chain is from a study of monozygotic twins with inflammatory bowel disease (dated by TCRdb to the late 2010s). In the study overall: The complete study included about 28 monozygotic twin pairs: 19 IBD-discordant Danish pairs and nine German pairs, of which four were IBD-concordant and five were IBD-discordant. Disease-associated traits were sought mainly through comparisons between IBD patients and their genetically identical healthy co-twins within discordant pairs. Each individual had, on average, about 151 000 unique TCRalpha sequences and 181 000 unique TCRbeta sequences available for analysis. Beyond this particular receptor, the publication reports: The results gave no support for a single strong signal or clonotype linked to IBD. Repertoire similarity did not differ between concordant and discordant twins, possibly due to limited statistical power. The analysis was unable to tell apart different T cell subtypes. Differing immunosuppressive treatments among patients may have added background noise and inter-individual variability to the repertoires. TCRbeta repertoire diversity, by inverse Simpson index, was decreased in IBD patients compared with their healthy co-twins. IBD patients shared fewer clonotypes with other individuals than healthy twins did, most markedly in patients showing signs of disease activity.

Receptor amplification or capture employed 5' RACE. Each TCR library was prepared from around 3,400 ng of total RNA. cDNA was synthesized with SMARTScribe reverse transcriptase in eight separate reactions per sample. Unique molecular identifiers containing a 6-nucleotide sample barcode were introduced through template switching during cDNA synthesis. TCRalpha and TCRbeta cDNA was amplified by two nested PCRs of roughly 16 and 10 cycles, with bead purification after each PCR. Before amplification, the cDNA was treated with uracil DNA-glycosylase and purified using the QIAquick PCR purification kit. The second PCR added Illumina TruSeq-compatible adapters along with sample-specific barcodes. TapeStation and Qubit were used to check library quality and concentration, and 4.5 to 6 ng of each library was pooled. The pooled libraries were sequenced with 2 x 100 bp reads and custom sequencing primers on an Illumina HiSeq2500 single-index Rapid Run. For the original study's pipeline: MiGEC version 1.2.6 was used for UMI-based consensus assembly, which corrected PCR and sequencing errors. MiXCR version 2.1.1 was used for V(D)J alignment, clonotype assembly and CDR3 extraction. Gene usage, clonotype sharing and MAIT/NKT TCR abundance were normalised by analysing the top 1000, 10 000 and 20 000 clonotypes per sample. Diversity was computed as the inverse Simpson index with the vegan R package after downsampling to 27 000 UMIs. Paired Mann-Whitney U tests were applied to discordant twin pairs, and Benjamini-Hochberg correction was used for multiple testing. Reprocessed by TCRdb, the reads give a single entry per CDR3 protein sequence, without DNA. The V and J calls come from TCRdb's annotation, not from the publication. This specimen's table enumerates about 380,000 distinct CDR3 sequences. Clones ranked in the top ten supply around 2.6% of the sample.

CDR1 and CDR2 are read off the germline V gene as SGDLS and YYNGEE. The CDR3 measures 12 amino acids from cysteine to phenylalanine. No DNA was logged. On this clonotype itself: Its antigen is not yet known.

A roughly 2.6 ml peripheral blood sample was drawn into PAXgene tubes per donor and stored at -80°C. Without T cell sorting, total RNA was isolated from whole blood using the PAXgene blood miRNA kit on an automated QIAcube. Peripheral blood from monozygotic twin pairs who were concordant or discordant for inflammatory bowel disease underwent deep TCRalpha and TCRbeta repertoire profiling using unique molecular barcoding. For every twin pair, smoking habits were documented, and each individual was categorised as a current, former or never smoker. Rearrangement joined TRBV9 to TRBJ1-6; the D gene TCRdb calls, TRBD1, cannot be checked with no DNA. Source material: blood. The receptor's source is a human donor with ulcerative colitis or Crohn's disease, or a healthy co-twin of an affected twin (not recorded which). CDR3 region: CASSGGRGPVHF. Reference TRBV9 and TRBJ1-6 proteins supply the regions before and after the CDR3; the full variable domain is: DSGVTQTPKHLITATGQRVTLRCSPRSGDLSVYWYQQSLDQGLQFLIQYYNGEERAKGNILERFSAQQFPDLHSELNLSSLELGDSALYFCASSGGRGPVHFGNGTRLTVT.